A selection of T cell receptor beta chains follows, all from one sample in a study of T cell responses to AZD1222 COVID-19 vaccine. Produced via immunoSEQ multiplex PCR; TCRdb's table is partial and in-frame only. The table lists 150,000 to 200,000 clones, roughly 90% of them singletons. Material: peripheral blood, obtained on day 0 of AZD1222 vaccination. These receptors came from an adult in good health. The CDR3 runs from the conserved cysteine through the conserved F or W. D genes are given only for firm matches. The listing skips clone size in some rows; elsewhere it reads once, few, many or a size class.

TRBJ2-7,TRBD2,NA,TRBV11-2,TGTGCCAGCAGCTTAGAAACTCAGCGGGAGGCTTCCTACGAGCAGTACTTC,CASSLETQREASYEQYF
TRBJ1-5,NA,NA,TRBV30,TGTGCCTGGAATAGGGACGTTAGCAATCAGCCCCAGCATTTT,CAWNRDVSNQPQHF
TRBJ2-1,NA,NA,TRBV4-1,TGCGCCAGCAGCCAAGAAAACTTTGGTTTGAGCAACGATGAGCAGTTCTTC,CASSQENFGLSNDEQFF
TRBJ1-1,NA,NA,TRBV29-1,TGCAGCGTAGGGGAAAGGGCTTTCTTT,CSVGERAFF
TRBJ2-7,TRBD2,NA,TRBV13,TGTGCCAGCAGCCCAAGGACTAGCGGATTCTCCTACGAGCAGTACTTC,CASSPRTSGFSYEQYF
TRBJ1-1,TRBD1,NA,TRBV29-1,TGCAGCGCAGTACAGGGGACGGCAGCTTTCTTT,CSAVQGTAAFF
TRBJ1-1,NA,NA,TRBV14,TGTGCCAGCAGCCCGGGGGGTTTACCCATGAACACTGAAGCTTTCTTT,CASSPGGLPMNTEAFF
TRBJ2-5,NA,NA,TRBV11-2,TGTGCCAGCAGCGTTATGGGGGAGACCCAGTACTTC,CASSVMGETQYF
TRBJ2-5,NA,NA,TRBV6-1,TGTGCCAGCAGTGAAGCTTCGGGTACCCAAGAGACCCAGTACTTC,CASSEASGTQETQYF
TRBJ1-1,TRBD1,NA,TRBV30,TGTGCCGGTCGACAGGGGATGAACACTGAAGCTTTCTTT,CAGRQGMNTEAFF
TRBJ1-1,NA,medium-sized,TRBV28,TGTGCCAGCAGTTTATCGGGACACTACCTGAACACTGAAGCTTTCTTT,CASSLSGHYLNTEAFF
TRBJ2-3,TRBD2,few,TRBV4-3,TGCGCCAGCAGCCCTGGACTAGGCCAGGCAACAGATACGCAGTATTTT,CASSPGLGQATDTQYF
TRBJ2-2,NA,NA,TRBV2,TGTGCCAGCCACCCGGGGATGAACACCGGGGAGCTGTTTTTT,CASHPGMNTGELFF
TRBJ2-7,TRBD2,once,TRBV11-3,TGTGCCAGCAGCTTAGTCCCGGGACTAGCGGGAACCTACGAGCAGTACTTC,CASSLVPGLAGTYEQYF
TRBJ1-5,TRBD1,NA,TRBV7-9,TGTGCCAGCAGCCCGGACAGGGCCAATCAGCCCCAGCATTTT,CASSPDRANQPQHF
TRBJ2-7,TRBD2,once,TRBV28,TGTGCCAGCAGTTTCCTCTCTGCGGGGGGCTACGAGCAGTACTTC,CASSFLSAGGYEQYF
TRBJ2-7,TRBD2,medium-sized,TRBV10-3,TGTGCCATCAGTGACCGGCTAGCGGAGCCCGCTTTCTCCTACGAGCAGTACTTC,CAISDRLAEPAFSYEQYF
TRBJ2-2,TRBD1,NA,TRBV30,TGTGCCTGGGCCACAGGGGGTGTCACCGGGGAGCTGTTTTTT,CAWATGGVTGELFF
TRBJ1-6,NA,NA,TRBV5-4,TGTGCCAGCAGCTTGGACAACAATTCACCCCTCCACTTT,CASSLDNNSPLHF
TRBJ2-7,TRBD1,NA,TRBV2,TGTGCCAGCAGACTACCGGGACAGGCATCCTACGAGCAGTACTTC,CASRLPGQASYEQYF
TRBJ2-7,NA,NA,TRBV13,TGTGCCAGCAGCTTAGGCCGAGGACAGTTTTACTACGAGCAGTACTTC,CASSLGRGQFYYEQYF
TRBJ1-6,NA,NA,TRBV30,TGTGCCTGGAGTGCCATTTCTTATAATTCACCCCTCCACTTT,CAWSAISYNSPLHF
TRBJ1-5,TRBD1,NA,TRBV10-3,TGTGCCATACGACAGGGATTGGGAAATCAGCCCCAGCATTTT,CAIRQGLGNQPQHF
TRBJ2-5,TRBD2,NA,TRBV27,TGTGCCAGCAGATCGAAACCCGGGACTAGCTTCGAGACCCAGTACTTC,CASRSKPGTSFETQYF
TRBJ2-1,NA,NA,TRBV6-5,TGTGCCAGTGGGGACTTGGTGGGTGAGCAGTTCTTC,CASGDLVGEQFF
TRBJ2-3,NA,NA,TRBV5-5,TGTGCCAGCAGCTTTCAGGGCCGCTACACAGATACGCAGTATTTT,CASSFQGRYTDTQYF
TRBJ1-5,TRBD1,NA,TRBV7-2,TGTGCCAGCAGTCAGGGGGCTTATCAGCCCCAGCATTTT,CASSQGAYQPQHF
TRBJ1-2,NA,NA,TRBV18,TGTGCCAGCTCACCAGCGCCTTCTAACTATGGCTACACCTTC,CASSPAPSNYGYTF
TRBJ1-2,TRBD1,NA,TRBV9,TGTGCCAGCAGCGTAGGTGGGACAGGGGGCAAGTATGGCTACACCTTC,CASSVGGTGGKYGYTF
TRBJ1-1,NA,NA,TRBV4-2,TGTGCCAGCAGCCAAGATGAGGAGGTACGAGCTTCTCTGAACACTGAAGCTTTCTTT,CASSQDEEVRASLNTEAFF
TRBJ1-3,NA,NA,TRBV19,TGTGCCAGTAGGGACAGAAGTAGAGGAAACACCATATATTTT,CASRDRSRGNTIYF
TRBJ1-1,NA,NA,TRBV5-5,TGTGCCAGCAGCTTAGGTAGGGATAACACTGAAGCTTTCTTT,CASSLGRDNTEAFF
TRBJ1-2,TRBD1,NA,TRBV24-1,TGTGCCACCAGTGACAGACAGGGTAATGGCTACACCTTC,CATSDRQGNGYTF
TRBJ2-3,NA,NA,TRBV9,TGTGCCAGCAGCATAGCTGGACACACAGCAGATACGCAGTATTTT,CASSIAGHTADTQYF
TRBJ1-2,TRBD1,NA,TRBV28,TGTGCCAGCACCATTACCCGGACAGGCTATGGCTACACCTTC,CASTITRTGYGYTF
TRBJ1-2,TRBD1,NA,TRBV19,TGTGCCAGTAGTACCCCAGGGACAGAGCTTAACTATGGCTACACCTTC,CASSTPGTELNYGYTF
TRBJ2-5,TRBD2,NA,TRBV4-2,TGTGCCAGCAGCGCACTAGCGTCCGGGGGGCAAGAGACCCAGTACTTC,CASSALASGGQETQYF
TRBJ2-7,TRBD2,NA,TRBV24-1,TGTGCCACCAGTGATTCTCCTAGCGGGGCCTTCTACGAGCAGTACTTC,CATSDSPSGAFYEQYF
TRBJ2-2,NA,NA,TRBV19,TGTGCCAGTAGTATGACTCAGGCGAACACCGGGGAGCTGTTTTTT,CASSMTQANTGELFF
TRBJ1-5,NA,NA,TRBV6-2/TRBV6-3,TGTGCCAGCAGTACTGGACAGCTAAATAGCAATCAGCCCCAGCATTTT,CASSTGQLNSNQPQHF
TRBJ1-3,NA,NA,TRBV15,TGTGCCACCAGCAGAGATCGTGGGGCGGGAGGAAACACCATATATTTT,CATSRDRGAGGNTIYF
TRBJ1-3,NA,once,TRBV14,TGTGCCAGCAGCGATGGAGTGGGAAACACCATATATTTT,CASSDGVGNTIYF
TRBJ1-2,NA,NA,TRBV5-8,TGTGCCAGCAGCTTGATAGGGTTGAGCTATGGCTACACCTTC,CASSLIGLSYGYTF
TRBJ2-7,TRBD1,NA,TRBV6-5,TGTGCCAGCATCCCGCGGGACAGGGGAAGCAACGAGCAGTACTTC,CASIPRDRGSNEQYF
TRBJ1-2,NA,NA,TRBV28,TGTGCCAGCAGTTTATATAGGGCCGAAGGCTACACCTTC,CASSLYRAEGYTF
TRBJ1-1,TRBD1,NA,TRBV4-3,TGCGCCAGCAGCCAAGTTTCAGGGGGGAACACTGAAGCTTTCTTT,CASSQVSGGNTEAFF
TRBJ2-5,NA,NA,TRBV27,TGTGCCAGCAGTTTATTGACAGATCAAAAGACCCAGTACTTC,CASSLLTDQKTQYF
TRBJ1-1,TRBD1,NA,TRBV7-2,TGTGCCAGCAGCCCTTTACAGGGGAGGAGTGAAGCTTTCTTT,CASSPLQGRSEAFF
TRBJ1-2,NA,few,TRBV27,TGTGCCAGCAGTTTCGGGGCCCATTTTTATGGCTACACCTTC,CASSFGAHFYGYTF
TRBJ1-1,NA,NA,TRBV29-1,TGCAGCGTCTCATCCGACGGGTACAGAGAGAACACTGAAGCTTTCTTT,CSVSSDGYRENTEAFF
TRBJ2-1,TRBD2,few,TRBV6-1,TGTGCCAGCAGTGAAGGGGGGGGGTCCTACAATGAGCAGTTCTTC,CASSEGGGSYNEQFF
TRBJ2-2,TRBD2,many,TRBV5-1,TGCGCCAGCAGCTTGATAAGTGGACTAGCGGCCACCGGGGAGCTGTTTTTT,CASSLISGLAATGELFF
TRBJ1-2,NA,NA,TRBV28,TGTGCCAGCACCCTGGGGACAACCGTCTATGGCTACACCTTC,CASTLGTTVYGYTF
TRBJ1-1,NA,NA,TRBV28,TGTGCCAGCAGTTTAGTGTGGACTGAAGCTTTCTTT,CASSLVWTEAFF
TRBJ1-2,NA,NA,TRBV7-8,TGTGCCAGCAGCTTAGGGGCGGGCAGCTATGGCTACACCTTC,CASSLGAGSYGYTF
TRBJ1-6,TRBD1,NA,TRBV6-1,TGTGCCAGCAGTGAAGTGTGGGTGGGACAGGGGGATTCACCCCTCCACTTT,CASSEVWVGQGDSPLHF
TRBJ2-7,TRBD2,once,TRBV7-9,TGTGCCAGCAGCTTATCAACCCTAAAGCGGGGTTACGAGCAGTACTTC,CASSLSTLKRGYEQYF
TRBJ1-1,NA,once,TRBV12-3/TRBV12-4,TGTGCCAGCAGTTTGAAACGTGAAGCTTTCTTT,CASSLKREAFF
TRBJ1-5,NA,NA,TRBV19,TGTGCCAGTAGTCCTGGACGGTCTGGGAATCAGCCCCAGCATTTT,CASSPGRSGNQPQHF